This T cell receptor (beta chain) is from a study of T cell responses to AZD1222 COVID-19 vaccine. Sequencing was performed with immunoSEQ multiplex PCR; in TCRdb, only in-frame clones are kept and a portion is missing. The sample includes 140,000 to 150,000 clones, roughly four fifths of them seen just once. Study outcomes and limitations: Clonal diversity may have been underestimated in mostly white British donors. As reported, nearly half of all spike-specific TCRs target variant regions that are unmutated.

This clone was seen only once. The antigen is unknown. This CDR3 is 15 amino acids long. CDR1 is SGHRS and CDR2 is YFSETQ in the germline V gene. Trimming at V came to 5 bases and at J to 6 bases, leaving 10 bases not matched to a gene. Sequencing used peripheral blood, obtained on day 0 of MenACWY control vaccination. The TCR sequence derives from an adult in good health. The chain carries TRBV5-1 and TRBJ2-2; 7 nucleotides line up with TRBD1. CDR3: CASSEQTGIAGELFF. DNA of the CDR3: TGCGCCAGCAGTGAACAGACAGGGATAGCCGGGGAGCTGTTTTTT.